The source of this TCR beta chain is a study of CD8 T cells in Susac syndrome. The study's findings and limits: It was acknowledged in the study that the number of individuals who were included in its TCR sequencing and HLA analysis was relatively small.

Germline V lookup: CDR1 SEHNR, CDR2 FQNEAQ (reference sequence). Germline trimming cut 5 bases from V and 2 bases from J; bases unmatched to any gene: 6. There are 15 residues in the CDR3. Reverse transcription of about 0.45 to 1 ug RNA used random hexamers. TCRdb analysed the immunoSEQ multiplex PCR reads with MiXCR anew, one entry per CDR3 protein. The table records more than 150,000 distinct CDR3 sequences, nearly 97% of them present only once. The sample holds one count of this clonotype. Its cognate antigen is unknown. The chain couples TRBV7-9 to TRBJ2-3; TRBD1 agrees at 8 bases. The clonotype originates from a human donor with Susac syndrome. The material sequenced was CD4+ T cells from PBMCs. The CDR3 DNA follows: TGTGCCAGCAGCGCAACGGGACAGGTCACAGATACGCAGTATTTT. Its translation is CASSATGQVTDTQYF. The full variable domain, its missing parts supplied by reference TRBV7-9 and TRBJ2-3, is DTGVSQNPRHKITKRGQNVTFRCDPISEHNRLYWYRQTLGQGPEFLTYFQNEAQLEKSRLLSDRFSAERPKGSFSTLEIQRTEQGDSAMYLCASSATGQVTDTQYFGPGTRLTVL.